These T cell receptor beta chains were read from a single sample in a study of T cells in Graves' hyperthyroidism and ophthalmopathy. TCRdb recomputed calls from the multiplex PCR reads with MiXCR, one row per CDR3 protein. This sample has 660,000 or so distinct CDR3 sequences, with nearly 45% found just once. The sequencing sample was made of peripheral blood or thyroid tissue (not recorded which). The receptors stem from an adult man with Graves' disease, either hyperthyroidism or ophthalmopathy (not recorded which). CDR3s include the opening cysteine and the closing phenylalanine or tryptophan. Each record gives: V gene, J gene, CDR3 protein.

>TRBV29-1|TRBJ1-3
CSVEGQGF
>TRBV2|TRBJ2-5
CASSVTGIRGTQYF
>TRBV9|TRBJ2-7
CASSRGVSYEQYF
>TRBV12-3/TRBV12-4|TRBJ1-4
CASRAGIGGNEKLFF
>TRBV25-1|TRBJ1-2
CASVTQSLNYGYTF
>TRBV6-5|TRBJ1-4
CASSVRSLNEKLFF
>TRBV5-1|TRBJ2-5
CASSLIPAETQYF
>TRBV2|TRBJ1-5
CASSQGTHQPQHF
>TRBV12-3/TRBV12-4|TRBJ2-7
CASRPRGGRVDEQYF
>TRBV7-2|TRBJ2-7
CASSLVTSGRYEQYF